A selection of T cell receptor beta chains follows, all from one sample in a study of identical twins. From the 5' RACE reads, TCRdb called clonotypes with MiXCR, one entry per CDR3 protein. The sample records approximately 240,000 distinct CDR3 sequences, about 14% being singletons. The specimen sequenced was memory (CD45RO+) T cells sorted from blood. The receptors come from a young woman in good health. CDR3s include the opening cysteine and the closing phenylalanine or tryptophan.

j_call v_call cdr3_aa
TRBJ2-7 TRBV2 CASRLPQLYEQYF
TRBJ1-1 TRBV27 CASSLGGRAFF
TRBJ2-7 TRBV20-1 CSVGSQRGAYEQYF
TRBJ2-3 TRBV11-2 CASSLLAGGQLTDTQYF
TRBJ1-3 TRBV18 CASSPPRGAAVSGNTIYF
TRBJ2-7 TRBV7-2 CASSLVDSPAYEQYF
TRBJ2-7 TRBV20-1 CSAELKEYEQYF
TRBJ2-3 TRBV2 CASHRDRGTDTQYF
TRBJ1-6 TRBV11-2 CASSLGKDSPLHF
TRBJ1-4 TRBV12-3/TRBV12-4 CASQSRGQATSKLFF
TRBJ2-5 TRBV30 CAWSLTVQETQYF
TRBJ2-1 TRBV3-1 CASSNSYNEQFF
TRBJ2-1 TRBV9 CASSPSRGSSYNEQFF
TRBJ1-1 TRBV15 CATSRGGTGNTEAFF
TRBJ2-7 TRBV2 CASIAVVTRLEQYF
TRBJ2-1 TRBV29-1 CSVDGTYNEQFF
TRBJ1-1 TRBV18 CASSPGGSEAFF
TRBJ2-2 TRBV19 CATVYTGELFF
TRBJ2-7 TRBV20-1 CSARVRSGTGYEQYF
TRBJ2-7 TRBV7-2 CASSSTSGNPYEQYF
TRBJ2-3 TRBV9 CASSVKGGGDTQYF
TRBJ1-6 TRBV11-2 CASSRTGTITSPLHF
TRBJ2-3 TRBV5-1 CASSLVPLTSTDTQYF
TRBJ1-2 TRBV2 CASTREDYGYTF
TRBJ1-1 TRBV18 CASSPGRNTEAFF
TRBJ1-1 TRBV5-1 CASSLGTGVETEAFF
TRBJ1-2 TRBV7-6 CASSELDSYGYTF
TRBJ2-1 TRBV10-1 CASRPSRQGIYNEQFF
TRBJ2-1 TRBV20-1 CSALGGPYNEQFF
TRBJ1-5 TRBV6-2/TRBV6-3 CASSRQLISNQPQHF
TRBJ2-7 TRBV5-1 CASSPGGDSDEQYF
TRBJ2-7 TRBV20-1 CSARPGPFSYEQYF
TRBJ2-1 TRBV7-2 CASSLNRVNEQFF
TRBJ1-1 TRBV28 CATKDRGLRENTEAFF
TRBJ2-7 TRBV11-2 CASSLEPSSYEQYF
TRBJ2-7 TRBV18 CASSPQGHVSYEQYF
TRBJ1-1 TRBV29-1 CSVEGTGARVTEAFF
TRBJ2-2 TRBV19 CASRTALTGELFF
TRBJ2-4 TRBV20-1 CSTLDSKAKNIQYF
TRBJ2-3 TRBV5-4 CASSFGGQVSTDTQYF
TRBJ2-1 TRBV20-1 CSARAGGPNNEQFF
TRBJ2-3 TRBV12-3/TRBV12-4 CASSLGGRGPDTQYF
TRBJ2-3 TRBV20-1 CSARNRDTQYF
TRBJ2-5 TRBV28 CASRLAGEAETQYF
TRBJ2-1 TRBV20-1 CSASGGSSYNEQFF
TRBJ2-5 TRBV7-7 CASSPTGLETQYF
TRBJ2-3 TRBV6-2/TRBV6-3 CASSYELRKGDTQYF
TRBJ1-4 TRBV20-1 CSASGGTGAFNEKLFF
TRBJ2-7 TRBV5-1 CASSQGRAGHSYEQYF
TRBJ1-2 TRBV7-9 CASTETAIYGYTF
TRBJ2-7 TRBV12-2 CASRLAQLAGGNSYEQYF
TRBJ2-7 TRBV20-1 CSAKDRGLFYEQYF
TRBJ2-7 TRBV12-3/TRBV12-4 CASSLSSLEQYF
TRBJ2-3 TRBV19 CASSIWGRDRVPDTQYF
TRBJ1-5 TRBV12-3/TRBV12-4 CASSFGRGGQPQHF
TRBJ2-5 TRBV7-2 CASSSDRGSKTQYF
TRBJ1-1 TRBV6-6 CASSDRGSTEAFF
TRBJ2-7 TRBV6-5 CASSRSEQYYEQYF
TRBJ2-2 TRBV20-1 CSAPSGGSTGELFF
TRBJ2-1 TRBV12-3/TRBV12-4 CASRRPKISEQFF